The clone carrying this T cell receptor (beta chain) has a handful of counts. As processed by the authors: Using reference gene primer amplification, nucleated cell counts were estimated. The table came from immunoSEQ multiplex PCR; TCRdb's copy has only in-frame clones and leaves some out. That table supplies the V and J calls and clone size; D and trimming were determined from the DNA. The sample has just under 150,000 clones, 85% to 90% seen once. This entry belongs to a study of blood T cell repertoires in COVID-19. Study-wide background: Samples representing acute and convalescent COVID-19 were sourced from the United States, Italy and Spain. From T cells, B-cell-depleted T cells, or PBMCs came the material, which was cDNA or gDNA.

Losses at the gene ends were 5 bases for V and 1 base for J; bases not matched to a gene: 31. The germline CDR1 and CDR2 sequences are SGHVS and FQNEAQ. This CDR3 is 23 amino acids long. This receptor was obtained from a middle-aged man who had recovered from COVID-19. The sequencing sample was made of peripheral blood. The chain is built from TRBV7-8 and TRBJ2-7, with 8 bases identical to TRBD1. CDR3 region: CASSQNIGWTGFFFNFGSYEQYF. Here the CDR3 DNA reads TGTGCCAGCAGCCAAAATATCGGGTGGACAGGGTTTTTTTTCAACTTTGGGTCCTACGAGCAGTACTTC.